This entry concerns a single T cell receptor (beta chain). Some clones are missing from TCRdb's copy, which holds only in-frame ones; the method was immunoSEQ multiplex PCR. The table lists about 270,000 clones, approximately 88% of them singletons. This sample is drawn from a study of blood T cell repertoires in COVID-19. The receptor was derived from a woman aged 40-49 years with acute COVID-19. Material for sequencing was PBMCs or T cells enriched from blood (not recorded which).

Here the CDR3 reads CASSLNNQETQYF. The CDR3 region has the DNA TGTGCCAGCAGCTTAAATAACCAAGAGACCCAGTACTTC. The chain is built from TRBV7-3 and TRBJ2-5; D gene ambiguous. V was trimmed by 1 base and J by 0 bases, leaving 3 bases between them. The CDR3 is 13 amino acids. CDR1 and CDR2 from the germline V gene are SGHTA and FQGTGA.